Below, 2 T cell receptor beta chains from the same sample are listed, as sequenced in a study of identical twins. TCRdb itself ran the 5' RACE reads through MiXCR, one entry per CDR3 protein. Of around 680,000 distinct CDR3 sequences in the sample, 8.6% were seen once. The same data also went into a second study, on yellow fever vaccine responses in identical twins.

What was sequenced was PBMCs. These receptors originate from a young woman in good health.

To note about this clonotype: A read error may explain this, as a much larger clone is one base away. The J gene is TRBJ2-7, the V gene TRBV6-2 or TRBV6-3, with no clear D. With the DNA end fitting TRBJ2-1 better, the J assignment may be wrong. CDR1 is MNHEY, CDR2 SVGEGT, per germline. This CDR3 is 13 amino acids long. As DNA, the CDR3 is TGTGCCAGCAGTGGGAATTTAGCCGGCGAGCAGTTCTTC. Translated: CASSGNLAGEQFF.

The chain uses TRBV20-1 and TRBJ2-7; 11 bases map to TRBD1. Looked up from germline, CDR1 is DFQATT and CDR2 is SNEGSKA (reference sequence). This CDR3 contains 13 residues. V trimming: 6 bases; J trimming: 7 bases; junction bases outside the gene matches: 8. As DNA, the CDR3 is TGCAGTGCCCAAGGACAGGGGGCTGGAGAGCAGTACTTC. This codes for CSAQGQGAGEQYF.